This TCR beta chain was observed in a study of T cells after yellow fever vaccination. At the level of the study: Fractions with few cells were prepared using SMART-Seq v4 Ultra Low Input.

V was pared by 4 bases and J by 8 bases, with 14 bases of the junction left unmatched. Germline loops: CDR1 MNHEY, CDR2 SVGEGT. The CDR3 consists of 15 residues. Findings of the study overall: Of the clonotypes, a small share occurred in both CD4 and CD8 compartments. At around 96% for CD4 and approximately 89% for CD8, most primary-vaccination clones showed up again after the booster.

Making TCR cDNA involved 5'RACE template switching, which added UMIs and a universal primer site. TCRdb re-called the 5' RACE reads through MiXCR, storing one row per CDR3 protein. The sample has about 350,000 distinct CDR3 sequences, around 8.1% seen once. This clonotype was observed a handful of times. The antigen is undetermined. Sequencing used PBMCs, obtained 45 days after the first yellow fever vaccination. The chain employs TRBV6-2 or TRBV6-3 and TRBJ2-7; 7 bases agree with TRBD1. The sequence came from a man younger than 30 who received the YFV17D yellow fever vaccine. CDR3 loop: CASSWVAGGPLKQYF. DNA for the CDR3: TGTGCCAGCAGTTGGGTTGCAGGGGGACCCCTCAAGCAGTACTTC.